These 4 T cell receptor beta chains were sequenced from one sample in a study of human T cells and chemical hapten exposure. The authors' total RNA extraction used unfractionated whole blood. From the 5' RACE reads, TCRdb called clonotypes with MiXCR, one entry per CDR3 protein. The data show over 70,000 distinct CDR3 sequences, with 15% to 20% seen just once and 6.8% held by the top ten. These receptor sequences come from a female donor in good health.

The chain recombines TRBV5-1 with TRBJ1-1; D is unclear. V was clipped by 4 bases and J by 2 bases, with 9 bases between them. The CDR3 covers 13 residues. Germline-derived CDR1 and CDR2 are SGHRS and YFSETQ. The CDR3 loop is CASSLDTNTEAFF. Here the CDR3 DNA reads TGCGCCAGCAGCCTAGATACCAACACTGAAGCTTTCTTT.

This chain joins TRBV6-1 and TRBJ1-1; D is perhaps TRBD1 (5 bases). Germline CDR1 MNHNS, CDR2 SASEGT. The V gene lost 6 bases and the J gene lost 0 bases, with 11 bases spanning the gap. The CDR3 is 14 amino acids. CDR3 coding DNA: TGTGCCAGCAGGGCCGACAGCATGAACACTGAAGCTTTCTTT. This translates into CASRADSMNTEAFF.

This clonotype was observed many times. The chain couples TRBV9 to TRBJ2-6; D not resolved. V was trimmed by 4 bases and J by 1 base, leaving 12 bases between them. Per germline, CDR1 SGDLS and CDR2 YYNGEE. The CDR3 is made up of 16 amino acids. The CDR3, as DNA: TGTGCCAGCAGCCCAACGGTCGGTTCTGGGGCCAACGTCCTGACTTTC. Translation: CASSPTVGSGANVLTF.

The rearrangement joins TRBV6-5 to TRBJ1-2; D not certain. This CDR3 comprises 14 residues. Trimming stripped 6 bases from V and 0 bases from J, with 11 bases between. CDR1 and CDR2 from the germline V gene are MNHEY and SVGAGI. CDR3 region: CASRGSYSNYGYTF. The CDR3, as DNA: TGTGCCAGCAGGGGGTCCTATTCTAACTATGGCTACACCTTC.